This T cell receptor beta chain originates from a study of shared clonotypes between healthy human individuals. Across the study: Donors were two women and three men aged 18 to 49. Findings of the study overall: Clonotype sharing among donors likely depends on sequencing depth. Clonotypes which were not shared had lower generation probabilities than clonotypes that all four donors shared.

As concerns this clone: Its antigen is as yet unknown. Other DNA sequences in the sample encode the same CDR3.

CDR1 is MDHEN and CDR2 is SYDVKM in the germline V gene. The CDR3 length is 12 residues. V was shortened by 6 bases and J by 5 bases, with 10 bases between the two germline ends. For sorted subsets, roughly 200 ng DNA per replicate equaled roughly 29,000 T cell genomes. Libraries were prepared by immunoSEQ multiplex PCR; TCRdb keeps only in-frame clonotypes and omits some of them. The sample consists of 2,100,000 or so clones, approximately 94% of them appearing once. The sequencing sample was made of naive CD4+ T cells sorted from blood. Subset here: CD45RA+ positively selected. The gene calls are TRBV28 and TRBJ1-2; possible D gene TRBD1, 6 bases. This clonotype originated in a man aged 18 to 30 in good health. Here the CDR3 reads CASRGQLYGYTF. The CDR3 nucleotides are TGTGCCAGCAGAGGACAGCTGTATGGCTACACCTTC.